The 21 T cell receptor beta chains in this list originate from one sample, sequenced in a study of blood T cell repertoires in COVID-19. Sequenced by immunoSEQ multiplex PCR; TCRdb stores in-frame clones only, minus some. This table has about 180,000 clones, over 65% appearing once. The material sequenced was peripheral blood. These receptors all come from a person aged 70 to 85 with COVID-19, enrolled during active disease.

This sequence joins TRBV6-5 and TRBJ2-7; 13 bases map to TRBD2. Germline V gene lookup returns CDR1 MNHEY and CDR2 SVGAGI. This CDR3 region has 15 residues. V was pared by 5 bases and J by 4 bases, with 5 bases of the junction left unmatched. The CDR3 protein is CASSTTSGRWYEQYF. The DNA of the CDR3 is TGTGCCAGCAGTACGACTAGCGGGAGGTGGTACGAGCAGTACTTC.

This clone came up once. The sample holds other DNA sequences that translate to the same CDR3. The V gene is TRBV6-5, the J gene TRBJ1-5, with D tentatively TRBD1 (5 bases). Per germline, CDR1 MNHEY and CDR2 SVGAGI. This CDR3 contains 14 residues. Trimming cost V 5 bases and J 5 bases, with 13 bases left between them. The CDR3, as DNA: TGTGCCAGCAGTAGGGGCCAGCCGGATCAGCCCCAGCATTTT. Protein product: CASSRGQPDQPQHF.

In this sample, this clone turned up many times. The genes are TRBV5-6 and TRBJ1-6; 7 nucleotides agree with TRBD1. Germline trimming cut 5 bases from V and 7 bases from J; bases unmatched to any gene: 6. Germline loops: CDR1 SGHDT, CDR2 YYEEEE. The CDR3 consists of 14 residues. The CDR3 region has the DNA TGTGCCAGCAGAACACAGGGGTTGAATTCACCCCTCCACTTT. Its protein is CASRTQGLNSPLHF.

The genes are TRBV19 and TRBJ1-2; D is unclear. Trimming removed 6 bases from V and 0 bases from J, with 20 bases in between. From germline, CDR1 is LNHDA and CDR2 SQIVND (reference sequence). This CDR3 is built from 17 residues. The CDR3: CASSQTSPWSANYGYTF. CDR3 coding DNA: TGTGCCAGTAGCCAGACATCTCCATGGTCGGCTAACTATGGCTACACCTTC.

CDR3 residues: CASSQWSGTGTYEQYF. In nucleotides, the CDR3 is TGTGCCAGCTCACAGTGGTCCGGGACTGGAACCTACGAGCAGTACTTC. The chain combines TRBV18 with TRBJ2-7, with D tentatively TRBD2 (6 bases). The germline V gene has CDR1 KGHSH and CDR2 LQKENI. V gave up 4 bases and J gave up 2 bases, with 18 bases separating them. The CDR3 loop spans 16 amino acids.

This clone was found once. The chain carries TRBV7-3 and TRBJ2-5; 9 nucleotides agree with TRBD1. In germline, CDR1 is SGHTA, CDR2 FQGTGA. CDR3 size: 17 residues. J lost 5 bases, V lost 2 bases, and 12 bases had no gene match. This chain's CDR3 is CASSLRLPGQGMETQYF. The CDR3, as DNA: TGTGCCAGCAGCTTACGGCTTCCGGGACAGGGTATGGAGACCCAGTACTTC.

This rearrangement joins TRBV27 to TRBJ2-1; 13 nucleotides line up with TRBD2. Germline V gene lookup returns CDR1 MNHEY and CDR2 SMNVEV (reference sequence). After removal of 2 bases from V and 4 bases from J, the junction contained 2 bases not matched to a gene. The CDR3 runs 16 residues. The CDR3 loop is CASSLGLAGVYNEQFF. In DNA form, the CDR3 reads TGTGCCAGCAGTTTAGGACTAGCGGGAGTTTACAATGAGCAGTTCTTC.

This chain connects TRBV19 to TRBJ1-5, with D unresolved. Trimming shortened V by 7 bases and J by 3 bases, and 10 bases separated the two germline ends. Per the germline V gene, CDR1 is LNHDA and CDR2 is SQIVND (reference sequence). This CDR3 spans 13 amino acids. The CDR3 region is CASNLRANQPQHF. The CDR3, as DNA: TGTGCCAGTAATCTGAGGGCCAATCAGCCCCAGCATTTT.

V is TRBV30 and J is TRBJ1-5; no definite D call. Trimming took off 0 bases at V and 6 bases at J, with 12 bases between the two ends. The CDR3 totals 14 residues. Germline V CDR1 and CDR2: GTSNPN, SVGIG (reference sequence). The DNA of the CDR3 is TGTGCCTGGAGTGTCCCCCACAGTATTCAGCCCCAGCATTTT. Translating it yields CAWSVPHSIQPQHF.

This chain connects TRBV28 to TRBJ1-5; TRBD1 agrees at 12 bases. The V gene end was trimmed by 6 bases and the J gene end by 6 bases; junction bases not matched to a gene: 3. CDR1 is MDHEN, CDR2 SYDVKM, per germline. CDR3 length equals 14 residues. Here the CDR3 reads CASRGTGGFQPQHF. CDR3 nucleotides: TGTGCCAGCAGGGGGACAGGGGGCTTTCAGCCCCAGCATTTT.

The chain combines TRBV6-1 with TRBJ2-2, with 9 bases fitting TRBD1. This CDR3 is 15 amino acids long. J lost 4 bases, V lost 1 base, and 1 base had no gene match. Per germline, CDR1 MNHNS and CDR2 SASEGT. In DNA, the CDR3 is TGTGCCAGCAGTGAAGGACAGGGGGGCACCGGGGAGCTGTTTTTT. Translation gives CASSEGQGGTGELFF.

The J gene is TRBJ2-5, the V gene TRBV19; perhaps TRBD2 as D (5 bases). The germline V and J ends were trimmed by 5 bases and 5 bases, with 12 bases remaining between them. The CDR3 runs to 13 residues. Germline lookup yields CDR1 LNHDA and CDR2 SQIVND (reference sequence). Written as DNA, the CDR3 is TGTGCCAGTAGTTGGACTGGTGGGGAGACCCAGTACTTC. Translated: CASSWTGGETQYF.

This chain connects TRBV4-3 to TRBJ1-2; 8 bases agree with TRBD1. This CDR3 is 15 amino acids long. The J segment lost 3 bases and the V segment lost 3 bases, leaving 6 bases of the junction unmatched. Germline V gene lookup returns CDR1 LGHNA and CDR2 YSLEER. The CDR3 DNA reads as TGCGCCAGCAGCCACGGACAGGGTACCGACTATGGCTACACCTTC. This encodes CASSHGQGTDYGYTF.

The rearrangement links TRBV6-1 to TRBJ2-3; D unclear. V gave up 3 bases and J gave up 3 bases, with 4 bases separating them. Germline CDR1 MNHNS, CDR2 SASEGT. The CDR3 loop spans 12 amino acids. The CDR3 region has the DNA TGTGCCAGCAGTGATATGACAGATACGCAGTATTTT. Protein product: CASSDMTDTQYF.

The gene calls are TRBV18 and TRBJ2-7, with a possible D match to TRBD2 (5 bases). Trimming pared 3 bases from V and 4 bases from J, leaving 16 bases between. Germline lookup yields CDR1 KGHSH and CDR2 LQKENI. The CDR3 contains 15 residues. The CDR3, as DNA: TGTGCCAGCTCACCGGGAGCACTGGTGGGGTACGAGCAGTACTTC. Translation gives CASSPGALVGYEQYF.

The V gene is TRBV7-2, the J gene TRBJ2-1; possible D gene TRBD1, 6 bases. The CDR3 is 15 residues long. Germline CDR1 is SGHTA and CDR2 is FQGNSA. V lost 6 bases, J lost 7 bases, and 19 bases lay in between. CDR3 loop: CASRRQAQFSNEQFF. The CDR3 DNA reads TGTGCCAGCAGAAGACAGGCCCAGTTTAGTAATGAGCAGTTCTTC. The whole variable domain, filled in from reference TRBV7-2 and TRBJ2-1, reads GAGVSQSPSNKVTEKGKDVELRCDPISGHTALYWYRQSLGQGLEFLIYFQGNSAPDKSGLPSDRFSAERTGGSVSTLTIQRTQQEDSAVYLCASRRQAQFSNEQFFGPGTRLTVL.

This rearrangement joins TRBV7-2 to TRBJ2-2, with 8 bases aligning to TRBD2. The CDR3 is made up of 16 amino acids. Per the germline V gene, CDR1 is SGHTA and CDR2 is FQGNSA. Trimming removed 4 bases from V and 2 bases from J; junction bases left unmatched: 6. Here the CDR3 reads CASSSLAGTNTGELFF. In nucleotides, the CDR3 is TGTGCCAGCAGCTCCTTAGCGGGAACTAACACCGGGGAGCTGTTTTTT.

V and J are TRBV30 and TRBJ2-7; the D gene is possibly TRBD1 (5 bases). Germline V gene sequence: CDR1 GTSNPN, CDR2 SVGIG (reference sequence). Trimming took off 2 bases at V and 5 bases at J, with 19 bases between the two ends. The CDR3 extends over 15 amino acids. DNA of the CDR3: TGTGCCTGGAGTTTAGGAACCCAGGGTCCCAACGAGCAGTACTTC. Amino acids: CAWSLGTQGPNEQYF.

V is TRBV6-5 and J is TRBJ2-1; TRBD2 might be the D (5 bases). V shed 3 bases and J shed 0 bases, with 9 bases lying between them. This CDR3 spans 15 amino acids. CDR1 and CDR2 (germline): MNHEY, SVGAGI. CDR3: CASSYWESSYNEQFF. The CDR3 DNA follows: TGTGCCAGCAGTTATTGGGAGAGCTCCTACAATGAGCAGTTCTTC.

The CDR3 region is CASSQDVRGYGYTF. CDR3 nucleotides: TGTGCCAGCAGCCAAGATGTTAGGGGCTATGGCTACACCTTC. The rearrangement links TRBV3-1 (or the pseudogene TRBV3-2) to TRBJ1-2, with D possibly being TRBD1 (5 bases). This CDR3 has 14 residues. The ends were cut back, 0 bases at V and 4 bases at J, with 9 bases in the middle. Germline loops: CDR1 LGHDT, CDR2 YNNKEL (reference sequence).

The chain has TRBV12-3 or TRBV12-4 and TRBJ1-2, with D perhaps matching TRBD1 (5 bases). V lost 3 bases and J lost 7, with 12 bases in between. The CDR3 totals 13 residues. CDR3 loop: CASSFGRVGGYTF. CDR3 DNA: TGTGCCAGCAGTTTTGGCAGGGTGGGTGGCTACACCTTC.